This T cell receptor (beta chain) originates from a study of cytomegalovirus exposure and HLA in healthy donors. Findings and caveats of the study: As confirmed in vitro, a few CMV-associated chains were specific for CMV antigens. More clonal expansion characterized HLA-associated TCR beta chains than equally common others in a later analysis. Associated with HLA alleles at 0.05 false discovery rate in a later analysis were 16,951 TCR beta sequences.

In the case of this clone: What it recognizes is unknown.

The PCR made use of 60 Vbeta and 13 Jbeta primers. The assay was immunoSEQ multiplex PCR, and TCRdb's table has in-frame clones only and misses some. The listing records 150,000 to 200,000 clones. The CDR3 loop spans 13 amino acids. The ends were cut back, 5 bases at V and 7 bases at J, with 12 bases in the middle. The germline gives CDR1 LNHNV, CDR2 YYDKDF (reference sequence). The TCR originated in a woman aged 55-69 years in good health and CMV-seronegative. The chain uses TRBV15 and TRBJ1-5, with D uncertain. Material: PBMCs. The CDR3 sequence is CATSAGEGQPQHF. The CDR3 DNA sequence: TGTGCCACCAGCGCCGGGGAAGGGCAGCCCCAGCATTTT.